This is a list of T cell receptor beta chains from one sample in a study of T cell responses to AZD1222 COVID-19 vaccine. Clones were read by immunoSEQ multiplex PCR, and TCRdb kept only the in-frame ones, dropping some. The sample consists of some 40,000 clones, around three quarters of them appearing once. The material was peripheral blood, obtained on day 0 of AZD1222 vaccination. Receptors originate from an adult in good health. Both conserved end residues are part of each CDR3. D genes are given only for firm matches. Expanded clones get a size class; other rows say once, few or many, or leave the size out.

CDR3 length,D gene,J gene,V gene,clone size,CDR3 protein,CDR3 DNA
14,NA,TRBJ2-3,TRBV29-1,NA,CSVVTSGNTDTQYF,TGCAGCGTCGTGACAAGCGGTAACACAGATACGCAGTATTTT
19,TRBD2,TRBJ2-3,TRBV9,NA,CASSASGLAGEASTDTQYF,TGTGCCAGCAGCGCCTCCGGACTAGCGGGAGAAGCTAGCACAGATACGCAGTATTTT
13,NA,TRBJ1-1,TRBV27,NA,CASSFTGKTEAFF,TGTGCCAGCAGTTTCACCGGGAAGACTGAAGCTTTCTTT
16,NA,TRBJ2-3,TRBV5-6,once,CASSLVAGISTDTQYF,TGTGCCAGCAGCTTGGTTGCAGGGATAAGCACAGATACGCAGTATTTT
14,NA,TRBJ1-6,TRBV6-6,NA,CASRGYSYNSPLHF,TGTGCCAGCAGGGGGTACTCCTATAATTCACCCCTCCACTTT
15,TRBD1,TRBJ2-1,TRBV7-3,NA,CASSLSGTGENEQFF,TGTGCCAGCAGCCTCTCCGGGACAGGGGAAAATGAGCAGTTCTTC
17,TRBD2,TRBJ2-3,TRBV5-4,few,CASSLVLAGGFTDTQYF,TGTGCCAGCAGCTTGGTTCTAGCGGGGGGGTTCACAGATACGCAGTATTTT
15,NA,TRBJ1-4,TRBV27,NA,CASSLRWGEREKLFF,TGTGCCAGCAGTTTAAGGTGGGGCGAACGTGAAAAACTGTTTTTT
16,TRBD2,TRBJ2-5,TRBV7-2,NA,CASSLGGGRNQETQYF,TGTGCCAGCAGCTTAGGGGGAGGGCGGAACCAAGAGACCCAGTACTTC
16,NA,TRBJ1-2,TRBV7-2,once,CASSQTPMNGIRGYTF,TGTGCCAGCAGTCAAACCCCTATGAACGGTATACGTGGCTACACCTTC
15,NA,TRBJ2-3,TRBV7-7,NA,CASSLGSGITDTQYF,TGTGCTAGCAGCTTAGGTTCTGGGATCACAGATACGCAGTATTTT
17,TRBD2,TRBJ2-7,TRBV11-3,NA,CASSLFGSGDAGGEQYF,TGTGCCAGCAGCTTATTTGGCAGCGGGGACGCCGGGGGTGAGCAGTACTTC
17,NA,TRBJ1-3,TRBV4-2,NA,CASSQVPTRASGNTIYF,TGTGCCAGCAGCCAAGTTCCGACCCGGGCCTCTGGAAACACCATATATTTT